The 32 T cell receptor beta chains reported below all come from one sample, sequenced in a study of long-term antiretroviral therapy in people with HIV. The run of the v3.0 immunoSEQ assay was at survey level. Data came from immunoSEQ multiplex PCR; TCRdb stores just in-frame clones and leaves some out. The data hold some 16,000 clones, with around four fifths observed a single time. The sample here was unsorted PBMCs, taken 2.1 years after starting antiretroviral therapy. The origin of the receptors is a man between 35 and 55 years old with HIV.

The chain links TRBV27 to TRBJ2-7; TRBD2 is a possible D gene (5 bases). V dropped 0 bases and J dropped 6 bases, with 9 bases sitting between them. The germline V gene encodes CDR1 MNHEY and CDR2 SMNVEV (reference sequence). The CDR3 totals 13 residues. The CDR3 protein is CASSLSVRGEQYF. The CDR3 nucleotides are TGTGCCAGCAGTTTATCGGTCCGGGGCGAGCAGTACTTC.

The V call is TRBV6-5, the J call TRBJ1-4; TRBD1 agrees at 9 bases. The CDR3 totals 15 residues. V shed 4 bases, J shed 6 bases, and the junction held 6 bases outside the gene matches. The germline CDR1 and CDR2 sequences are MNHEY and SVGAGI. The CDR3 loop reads CASSFPTGGDEKLFF. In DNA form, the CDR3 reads TGTGCCAGCAGTTTCCCGACAGGGGGTGATGAAAAACTGTTTTTT.

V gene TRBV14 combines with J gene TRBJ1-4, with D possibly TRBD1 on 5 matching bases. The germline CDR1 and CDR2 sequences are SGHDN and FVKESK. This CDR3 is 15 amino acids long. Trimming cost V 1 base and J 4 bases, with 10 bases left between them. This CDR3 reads CASSQAGTFNEKLFF. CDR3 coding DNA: TGTGCCAGCAGCCAAGCAGGGACCTTTAATGAAAAACTGTTTTTT.

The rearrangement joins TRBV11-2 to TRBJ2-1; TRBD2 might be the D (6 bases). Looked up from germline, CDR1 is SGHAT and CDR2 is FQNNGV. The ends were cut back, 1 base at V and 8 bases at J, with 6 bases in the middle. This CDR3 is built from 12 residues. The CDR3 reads CASSLGLDEQFF. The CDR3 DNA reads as TGTGCCAGCAGCTTAGGACTAGATGAGCAGTTCTTC.

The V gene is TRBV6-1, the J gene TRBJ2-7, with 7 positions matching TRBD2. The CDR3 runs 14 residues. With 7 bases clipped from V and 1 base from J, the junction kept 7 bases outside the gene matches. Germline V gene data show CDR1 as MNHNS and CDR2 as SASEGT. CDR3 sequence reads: CASTPSGFSYEQYF. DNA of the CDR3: TGTGCCAGCACTCCTAGCGGTTTTTCCTACGAGCAGTACTTC.

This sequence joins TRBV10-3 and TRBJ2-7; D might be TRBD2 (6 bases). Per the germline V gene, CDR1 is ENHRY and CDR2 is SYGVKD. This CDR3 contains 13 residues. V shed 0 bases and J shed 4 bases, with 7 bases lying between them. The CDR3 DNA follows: TGTGCCATCAGTGAGTCGCGGGGTTACGAGCAGTACTTC. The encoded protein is CAISESRGYEQYF.

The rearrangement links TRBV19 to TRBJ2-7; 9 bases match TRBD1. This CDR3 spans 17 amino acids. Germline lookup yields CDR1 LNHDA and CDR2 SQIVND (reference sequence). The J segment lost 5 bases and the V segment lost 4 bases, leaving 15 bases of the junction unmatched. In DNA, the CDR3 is TGTGCCAGTAGTAATAGAAGACAGGGGGGAGGCAGGAACGAGCAGTACTTC. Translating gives CASSNRRQGGGRNEQYF.

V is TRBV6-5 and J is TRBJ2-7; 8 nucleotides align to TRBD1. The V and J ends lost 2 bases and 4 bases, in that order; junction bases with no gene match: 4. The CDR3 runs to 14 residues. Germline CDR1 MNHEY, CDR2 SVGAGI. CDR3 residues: CASSYRDRLYEQYF. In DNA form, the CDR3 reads TGTGCCAGCAGTTACCGGGACAGGTTGTACGAGCAGTACTTC.

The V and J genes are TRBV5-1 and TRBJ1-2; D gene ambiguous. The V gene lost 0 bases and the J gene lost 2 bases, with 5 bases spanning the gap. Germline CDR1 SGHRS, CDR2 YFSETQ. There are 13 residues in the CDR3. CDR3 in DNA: TGCGCCAGCAGCTTGGTGGAAAACTATGGCTACACCTTC. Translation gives CASSLVENYGYTF.

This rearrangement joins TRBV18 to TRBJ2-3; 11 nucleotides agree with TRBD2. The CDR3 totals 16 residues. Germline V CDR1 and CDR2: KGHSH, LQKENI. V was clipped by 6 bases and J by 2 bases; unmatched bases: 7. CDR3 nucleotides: TGTGCCAGCTCCACGGGACTAGCGGTAAACACAGATACGCAGTATTTT. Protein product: CASSTGLAVNTDTQYF.

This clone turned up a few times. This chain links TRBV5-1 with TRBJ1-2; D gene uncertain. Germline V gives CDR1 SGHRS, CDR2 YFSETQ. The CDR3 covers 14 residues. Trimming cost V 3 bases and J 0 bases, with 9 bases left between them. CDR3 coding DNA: TGCGCCAGCAGCTACAGCGGCACTAACTATGGCTACACCTTC. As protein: CASSYSGTNYGYTF.

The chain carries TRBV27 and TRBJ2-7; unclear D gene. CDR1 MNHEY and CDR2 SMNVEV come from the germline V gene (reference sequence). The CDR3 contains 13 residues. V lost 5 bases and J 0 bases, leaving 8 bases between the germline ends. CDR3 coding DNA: TGTGCCAGCAGTCCGAACTACTCCTACGAGCAGTACTTC. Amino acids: CASSPNYSYEQYF.

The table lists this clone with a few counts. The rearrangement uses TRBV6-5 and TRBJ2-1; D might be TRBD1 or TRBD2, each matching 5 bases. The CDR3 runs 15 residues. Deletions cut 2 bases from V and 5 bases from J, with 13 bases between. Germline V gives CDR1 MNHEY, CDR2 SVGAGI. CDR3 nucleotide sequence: TGTGCCAGCAGTTACGCGGTCGGGGCTGACAATGAGCAGTTCTTC. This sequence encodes CASSYAVGADNEQFF.

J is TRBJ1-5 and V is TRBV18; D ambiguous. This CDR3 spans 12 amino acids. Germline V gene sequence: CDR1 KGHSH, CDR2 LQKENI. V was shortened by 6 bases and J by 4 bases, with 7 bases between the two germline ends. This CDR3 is CASSFRNQPQHF. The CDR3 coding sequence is TGTGCCAGCTCGTTTCGAAATCAGCCCCAGCATTTT.

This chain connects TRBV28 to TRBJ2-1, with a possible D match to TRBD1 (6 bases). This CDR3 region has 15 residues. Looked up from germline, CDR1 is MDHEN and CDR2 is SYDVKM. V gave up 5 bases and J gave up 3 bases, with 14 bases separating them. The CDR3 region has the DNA TGTGCCAGCAGTCTTCCCCTGGACAGCTACAATGAGCAGTTCTTC. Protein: CASSLPLDSYNEQFF. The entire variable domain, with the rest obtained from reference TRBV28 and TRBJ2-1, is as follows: DVKVTQSSRYLVKRTGEKVFLECVQDMDHENMFWYRQDPGLGLRLIYFSYDVKMKEKGDIPEGYSVSREKKERFSLILESASTNQTSMYLCASSLPLDSYNEQFFGPGTRLTVL.

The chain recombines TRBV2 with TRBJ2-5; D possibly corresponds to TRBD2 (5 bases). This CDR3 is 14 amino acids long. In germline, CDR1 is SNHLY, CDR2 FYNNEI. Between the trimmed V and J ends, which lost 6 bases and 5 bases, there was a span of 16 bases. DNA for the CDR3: TGTGCCAGCAGGCGGGCCCTCGGGTGGGAGACCCAGTACTTC. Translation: CASRRALGWETQYF.

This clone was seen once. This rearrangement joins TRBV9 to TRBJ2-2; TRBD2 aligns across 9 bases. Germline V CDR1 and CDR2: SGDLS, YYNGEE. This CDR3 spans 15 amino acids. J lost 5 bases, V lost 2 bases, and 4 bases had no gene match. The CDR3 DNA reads TGTGCCAGCAGCGTCAGCGGGGGGACGACCGGGGAGCTGTTTTTT. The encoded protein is CASSVSGGTTGELFF.

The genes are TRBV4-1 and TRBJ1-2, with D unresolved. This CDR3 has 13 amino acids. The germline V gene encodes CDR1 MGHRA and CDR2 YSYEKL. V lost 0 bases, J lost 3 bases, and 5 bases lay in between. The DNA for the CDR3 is TGCGCCAGCAGCCAAGATTCTTACTATGGCTACACCTTC. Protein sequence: CASSQDSYYGYTF.

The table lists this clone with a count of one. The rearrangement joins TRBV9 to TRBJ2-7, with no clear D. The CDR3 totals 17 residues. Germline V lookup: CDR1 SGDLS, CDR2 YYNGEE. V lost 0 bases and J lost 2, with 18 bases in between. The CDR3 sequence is CASSVVPDKSPPYEQYF. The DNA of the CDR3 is TGTGCCAGCAGCGTAGTCCCTGACAAGTCCCCACCCTACGAGCAGTACTTC.

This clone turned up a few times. The CDR3 reads CASSPGVSNEKLFF. CDR3 in DNA: TGTGCCAGCAGCCCGGGGGTGTCGAATGAAAAACTGTTTTTT. V and J are TRBV11-2 and TRBJ1-4; D perhaps matches TRBD1 (5 bases). Between the trimmed V and J ends, which lost 5 bases and 5 bases, there was a span of 12 bases. The CDR3 contains 14 residues. Looked up from germline, CDR1 is SGHAT and CDR2 is FQNNGV.

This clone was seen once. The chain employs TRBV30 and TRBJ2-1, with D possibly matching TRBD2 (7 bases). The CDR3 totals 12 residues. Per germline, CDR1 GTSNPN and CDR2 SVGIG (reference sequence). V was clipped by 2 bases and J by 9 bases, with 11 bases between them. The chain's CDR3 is CAWSRGAGEQFF. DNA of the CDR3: TGTGCCTGGAGTCGGGGGGCGGGTGAGCAGTTCTTC.

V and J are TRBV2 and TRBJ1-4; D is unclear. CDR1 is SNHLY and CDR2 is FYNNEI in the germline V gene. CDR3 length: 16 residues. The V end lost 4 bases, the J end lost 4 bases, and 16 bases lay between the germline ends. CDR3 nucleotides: TGTGCCAGCAGTGGGGGAGGACTTTCATTTAATGAAAAACTGTTTTTT. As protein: CASSGGGLSFNEKLFF.

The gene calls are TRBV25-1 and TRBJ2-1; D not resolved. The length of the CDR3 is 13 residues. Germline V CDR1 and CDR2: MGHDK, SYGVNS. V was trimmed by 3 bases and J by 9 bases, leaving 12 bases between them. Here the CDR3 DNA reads TGTGCCAGCAGTGATGCCGGGTCAGGTGAGCAGTTCTTC. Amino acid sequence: CASSDAGSGEQFF.

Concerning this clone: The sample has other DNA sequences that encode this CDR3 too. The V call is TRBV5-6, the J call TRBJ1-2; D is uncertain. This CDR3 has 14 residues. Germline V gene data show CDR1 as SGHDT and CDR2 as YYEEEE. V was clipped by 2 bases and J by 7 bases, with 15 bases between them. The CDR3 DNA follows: TGTGCCAGCAGCTTAAAGGGAGGAGGTTCTGGCTACACCTTC. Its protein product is CASSLKGGGSGYTF. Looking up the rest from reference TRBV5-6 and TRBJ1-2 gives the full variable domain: DAGVTQSPTHLIKTRGQQVTLRCSPKSGHDTVSWYQQALGQGPQFIFQYYEEEERQRGNFPDRFSGHQFPNYSSELNVNALLLGDSALYLCASSLKGGGSGYTFGSGTRLTVV.

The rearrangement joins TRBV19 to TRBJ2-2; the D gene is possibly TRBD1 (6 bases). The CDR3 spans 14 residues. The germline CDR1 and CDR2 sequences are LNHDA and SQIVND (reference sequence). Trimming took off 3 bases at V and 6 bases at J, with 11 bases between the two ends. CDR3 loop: CASSILQGSGELFF. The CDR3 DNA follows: TGTGCCAGTAGTATTCTGCAGGGGTCCGGGGAGCTGTTTTTT.

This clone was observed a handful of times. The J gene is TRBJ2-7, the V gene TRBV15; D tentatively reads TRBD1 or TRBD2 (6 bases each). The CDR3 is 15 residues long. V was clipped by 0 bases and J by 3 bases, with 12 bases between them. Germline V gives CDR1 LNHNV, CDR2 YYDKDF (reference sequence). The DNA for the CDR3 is TGTGCCACCAGCAGAGATGGCGGAGGGGGCTACGAGCAGTACTTC. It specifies CATSRDGGGGYEQYF.

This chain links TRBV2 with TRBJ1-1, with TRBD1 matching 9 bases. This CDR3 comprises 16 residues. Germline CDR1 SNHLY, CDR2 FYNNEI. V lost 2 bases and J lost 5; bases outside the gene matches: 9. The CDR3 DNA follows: TGTGCCAGCAGTGAACTGACAGGGGGTGGGAGTACTGAAGCTTTCTTT. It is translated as CASSELTGGGSTEAFF.

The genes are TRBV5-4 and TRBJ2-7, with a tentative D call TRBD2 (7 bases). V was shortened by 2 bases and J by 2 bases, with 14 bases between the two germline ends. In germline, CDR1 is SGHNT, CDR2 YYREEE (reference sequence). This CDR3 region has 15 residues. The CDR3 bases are TGTGCCAGCAGCTTTAGGGGGGGGGTTGCCTACGAGCAGTACTTC. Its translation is CASSFRGGVAYEQYF.

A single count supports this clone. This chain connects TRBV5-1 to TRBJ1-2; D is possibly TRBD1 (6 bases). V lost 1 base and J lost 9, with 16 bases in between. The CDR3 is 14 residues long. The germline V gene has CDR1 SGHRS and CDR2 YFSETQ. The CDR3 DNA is TGCGCCAGCAGCTTGTGGGTCAGTGGGGACAGCTACACCTTC. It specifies CASSLWVSGDSYTF.

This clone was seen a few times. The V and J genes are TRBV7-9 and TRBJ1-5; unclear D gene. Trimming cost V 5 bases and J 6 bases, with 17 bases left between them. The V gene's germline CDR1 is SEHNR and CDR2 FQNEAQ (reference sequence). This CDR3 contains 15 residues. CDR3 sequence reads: CASSLDGESGQPQHF. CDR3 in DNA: TGTGCCAGCAGCCTCGACGGGGAGTCGGGTCAGCCCCAGCATTTT.

CDR3 sequence reads: CASSPRSGQGTGELFF. For the CDR3, the DNA is TGTGCCAGCTCACCACGTAGTGGACAGGGCACCGGGGAGCTGTTTTTT. The gene calls are TRBV18 and TRBJ2-2; 8 bases agree with TRBD1. The V gene end was trimmed by 1 base and the J gene end by 4 bases; junction bases not matched to a gene: 5. This CDR3 region has 16 residues. CDR1 and CDR2 (germline): KGHSH, LQKENI.

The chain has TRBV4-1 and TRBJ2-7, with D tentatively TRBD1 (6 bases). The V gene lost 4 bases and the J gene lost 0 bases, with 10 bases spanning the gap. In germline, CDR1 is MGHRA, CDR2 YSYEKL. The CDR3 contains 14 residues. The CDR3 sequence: CASSPADSSYEQYF. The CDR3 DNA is TGCGCCAGCAGCCCCGCGGACAGCTCCTACGAGCAGTACTTC.